This T cell receptor beta chain was identified in a study of shared clonotypes between healthy human individuals. Assay: immunoSEQ multiplex PCR; the TCRdb copy retains only in-frame clones and omits some. Among around 1.4 million clones, 98% to 99% were seen once, and the ten largest hold 0.3% to 0.45%. The CDR3 spans 15 residues. The ends were cut back, 5 bases at V and 0 bases at J, with 12 bases in the middle. The germline gives CDR1 LNHNV, CDR2 YYDKDF (reference sequence). This sequence originates from a man aged 30-40 years in good health. V usage is TRBV15 and J usage is TRBJ2-3; weak D call: TRBD2 (7 bases). Sequences were obtained from naive CD4+ T cells sorted from blood. Subset defined: CD45RA+ positively selected. In nucleotides, the CDR3 is TGTGCCACCAGCCCGGGGGGCCTTAGCACAGATACGCAGTATTTT. Translating gives CATSPGGLSTDTQYF.